This T cell receptor beta chain was observed in a study of OX40 agonist ivuxolimab in advanced cancers. Study-level background: Dose-escalation patients had hepatocellular carcinoma, melanoma, renal cell or head and neck cancer.

Libraries were prepared by immunoSEQ multiplex PCR; TCRdb keeps only in-frame clonotypes and omits some of them. The repertoire holds about 69,000 clones, roughly nine tenths seen once, with under 7% in the top ten. This clone was observed a handful of times. The antigen is undetermined. Study-wide results and limits: The mean number of expanded clones was higher in CD8+ T cells than in CD4+. The expanded peripheral T cells' antigen specificity was not determined.

The germline V gene has CDR1 LNHDA and CDR2 SQIVND (reference sequence). The CDR3 consists of 15 residues. V lost 1 base and J 3 bases, leaving 13 bases between the germline ends. The chain combines TRBV19 with TRBJ2-7; D assignment may be TRBD1 or TRBD2 (5 bases each). The sample was CD4+ or CD8+ T cells sorted from blood, taken in a trial of the OX40 agonist ivuxolimab. The clonotype originates from an adult with an advanced solid tumor such as melanoma, head and neck, liver or kidney cancer. This CDR3 reads CASSIGQGTSYEQYF. The CDR3 nucleotides are TGTGCCAGTAGTATAGGGCAGGGTACTAGCTACGAGCAGTACTTC.